These 13 T cell receptor beta chains were sequenced from one sample in a study of blood T cell repertoires in COVID-19. The table came from immunoSEQ multiplex PCR; TCRdb's copy has only in-frame clones and leaves some out. The sample has approximately 220,000 clones; approximately 90% are singletons. The sequenced sample was peripheral blood. The source of these receptors is a man aged 35 to 55 with acute or convalescent COVID-19.

Concerning this clone itself: The same CDR3 can be traced to other DNA sequences in this sample. This chain uses TRBV27 with TRBJ2-7, with 10 positions matching TRBD2. V was clipped by 6 bases and J by 0 bases; unmatched bases: 5. This CDR3 has 15 amino acids. Germline values: CDR1 MNHEY, CDR2 SMNVEV (reference sequence). The CDR3 nucleotides are TGTGCCAGCAGCCTTAGCGGGGGGAGCTCCTACGAGCAGTACTTC. Its translation: CASSLSGGSSYEQYF.

The rearrangement uses TRBV7-2 and TRBJ2-1, with D maybe TRBD2 (7 bases). Trimming shortened V by 6 bases and J by 8 bases, and 23 bases separated the two germline ends. The CDR3 has 16 residues. Germline V CDR1 and CDR2: SGHTA, FQGNSA. The CDR3 nucleotides read TGTGCCAGCAGTCCCGGGGGGCGGGGAGTTAGTGATGAGCAGTTCTTC. This translates into CASSPGGRGVSDEQFF.

V is TRBV6-5 and J is TRBJ1-1; TRBD1 matches 9 bases. CDR1 and CDR2 (germline): MNHEY, SVGAGI. The CDR3 contains 14 residues. V lost 2 bases, J lost 7 bases, and 5 bases stayed unmatched. As DNA, the CDR3 is TGTGCCAGCAGTTACCGGGGACAGGGCCTTGAAGCTTTCTTT. Translation: CASSYRGQGLEAFF.

The chain combines TRBV19 with TRBJ2-1; D ambiguous. The CDR3 loop spans 13 amino acids. From germline, CDR1 is LNHDA and CDR2 SQIVND (reference sequence). The ends were cut back, 1 base at V and 9 bases at J, with 10 bases in the middle. The CDR3 sequence is CASSIARFSEQFF. The CDR3 nucleotides are TGTGCCAGTAGTATAGCCCGGTTCTCTGAGCAGTTCTTC. The complete variable domain, with remaining parts taken from reference TRBV19 and TRBJ2-1, reads DGGITQSPKYLFRKEGQNVTLSCEQNLNHDAMYWYRQDPGQGLRLIYYSQIVNDFQKGDIAEGYSVSREKKESFPLTVTSAQKNPTAFYLCASSIARFSEQFFGPGTRLTVL.

The rearrangement uses TRBV19 and TRBJ2-3; 9 bases are a match to TRBD2. Germline CDR1 LNHDA, CDR2 SQIVND (reference sequence). Losses at the gene ends were 2 bases for V and 0 bases for J; bases not matched to a gene: 6. The CDR3 extends over 17 amino acids. This chain's CDR3 is CASSISGLAGSTDTQYF. The CDR3 DNA reads as TGTGCCAGTAGTATAAGTGGGCTAGCGGGGAGCACAGATACGCAGTATTTT.

This clone appeared a single time. The V and J genes are TRBV2 and TRBJ1-5; no clear D. The CDR3 consists of 13 residues. V was trimmed by 7 bases and J by 5 bases, leaving 12 bases between them. CDR1 is SNHLY and CDR2 is FYNNEI in the germline V gene. The CDR3 bases are TGTGCCAGCACTGGGGAGGAGGATCAGCCCCAGCATTTT. As protein: CASTGEEDQPQHF.

In DNA, the CDR3 is TGTGCCTGGGCCGGGGGTAGCAATCAGCCCCAGCATTTT. Translated: CAWAGGSNQPQHF. The chain couples TRBV30 to TRBJ1-5; D may be TRBD1 (5 bases). Trimming stripped 5 bases from V and 0 bases from J, with 8 bases between. Germline V gene sequence: CDR1 GTSNPN, CDR2 SVGIG (reference sequence). The CDR3 spans 13 residues.

In this sample, this clone turned up a few times. The V gene is TRBV3-1 (or the pseudogene TRBV3-2), the J gene TRBJ2-3; 7 bases line up with TRBD2. The CDR3 sequence is 15 residues long. The V gene's germline CDR1 is LGHDT and CDR2 YNNKEL (reference sequence). The V gene end was trimmed by 1 base and the J gene end by 2 bases; junction bases not matched to a gene: 3. CDR3 residues: CASSQAGTNTDTQYF. CDR3 bases: TGTGCCAGCAGCCAAGCCGGGACTAACACAGATACGCAGTATTTT.

This clone was seen a single time. The junction shows a germline mismatch at one end, possibly a read error. CDR3 bases: TGTGCCAGCAGCTTAGATCCTGCGACTACCCAGCCCAGCTTC. Its translation is CASSLDPATTQPSF. The chain joins TRBV11-2 to TRBJ2-4, with D maybe TRBD2 (5 bases). This CDR3 has 14 residues. Looked up from germline, CDR1 is SGHAT and CDR2 is FQNNGV. The variable domain in full, completed from reference TRBV11-2 and TRBJ2-4, reads EAGVAQSPRYKIIEKRQSVAFWCNPISGHATLYWYQQILGQGPKLLIQFQNNGVVDDSQLPKDRFSAERLKGVDSTLKIQPAKLEDSAVYLCASSLDPATTQPSFGAGTRLSVL.

This clone was recorded once. The chain is built from TRBV19 and TRBJ1-1; 7 positions agree with TRBD1. The CDR3 is made up of 15 amino acids. Germline values: CDR1 LNHDA, CDR2 SQIVND (reference sequence). J gave up 1 base and V 6 bases, and 8 bases lay outside the gene matches. The chain's CDR3 is CASRTNRGGNTEAFF. Written as DNA, the CDR3 is TGTGCCAGTAGAACGAACAGGGGAGGGAACACTGAAGCTTTCTTT.

This clone came up once. This chain uses TRBV18 with TRBJ2-7; 11 bases line up with TRBD2. The CDR3 length is 17 residues. After removal of 3 bases from V and 3 bases from J, the junction contained 10 bases not matched to a gene. CDR1 is KGHSH, CDR2 LQKENI, per germline. The CDR3 reads CASSPSARLAGRYEQYF. CDR3 coding DNA: TGTGCCAGCTCACCTTCCGCCCGACTAGCGGGACGCTACGAGCAGTACTTC.

The chain is built from TRBV6-5 and TRBJ1-2; a possible D gene is TRBD1 (5 bases). This CDR3 is 15 amino acids long. With 4 bases removed from V and 4 bases from J, the gap between germline ends came to 16 bases. Germline lookup yields CDR1 MNHEY and CDR2 SVGAGI. CDR3 sequence reads: CASSWERTLGYGYTF. CDR3 DNA sequence: TGTGCCAGCAGTTGGGAACGGACACTGGGCTATGGCTACACCTTC.

In its sample, this clone was seen once. CDR3 coding DNA: TGTGCCAGCAGCTCCCCTAGCGGGAGGGCCGTCGGCTACAATGAGCAGTTCTTC. Translated: CASSSPSGRAVGYNEQFF. The rearrangement links TRBV7-9 to TRBJ2-1; 12 nucleotides line up with TRBD2. Germline CDR1 is SEHNR and CDR2 is FQNEAQ (reference sequence). The V and J ends lost 4 bases and 3 bases, in that order; junction bases with no gene match: 10. CDR3 length equals 18 residues.